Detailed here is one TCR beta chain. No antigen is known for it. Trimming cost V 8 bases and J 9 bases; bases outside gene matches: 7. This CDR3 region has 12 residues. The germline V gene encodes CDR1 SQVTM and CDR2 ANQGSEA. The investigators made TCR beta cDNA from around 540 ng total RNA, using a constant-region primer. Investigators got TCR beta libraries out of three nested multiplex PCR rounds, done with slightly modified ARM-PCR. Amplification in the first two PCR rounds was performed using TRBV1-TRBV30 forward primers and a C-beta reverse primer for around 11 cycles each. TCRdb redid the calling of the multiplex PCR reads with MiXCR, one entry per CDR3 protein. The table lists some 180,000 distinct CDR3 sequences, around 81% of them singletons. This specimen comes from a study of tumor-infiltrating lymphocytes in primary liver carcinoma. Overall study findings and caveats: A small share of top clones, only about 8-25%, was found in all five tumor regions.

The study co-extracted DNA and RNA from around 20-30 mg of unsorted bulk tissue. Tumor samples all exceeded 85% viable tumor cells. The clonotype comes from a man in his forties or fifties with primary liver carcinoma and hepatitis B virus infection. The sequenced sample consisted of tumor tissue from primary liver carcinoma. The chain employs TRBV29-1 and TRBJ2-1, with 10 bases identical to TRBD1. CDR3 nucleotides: TGCAGCTCAGGACAGGGGGTGAGTGAGCAGTTCTTC. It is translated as CSSGQGVSEQFF.